These 32 T cell receptor beta chains originate from one sample sequenced in a study of T cell responses to AZD1222 COVID-19 vaccine (dated by TCRdb to the early 2020s). Per the publication, the time point label means: baseline before first vaccination. Preparation of the library involved the immunoSEQ multiplex PCR assay. Not all clones reach the TCRdb copy of this immuneACCESS table, which keeps in-frame sequences only. Checked studies attribute under half of the gap to unresolved V genes and leave the rest unexplained. The sample table contains under 100,000 clones; only one count was recorded for approximately 90% of them. Of the sample, around 4.9% falls within the top ten clones. The sample in question was peripheral blood, obtained on day 0 of AZD1222 vaccination. Source of these receptors: an adult in good health.

The chain joins TRBV5-1 to TRBJ2-1; 9 bases fit TRBD2. The CDR3 consists of 16 residues. J was trimmed by 3 bases and V by 0 bases; bases with no gene match: 4. The germline V gene encodes CDR1 SGHRS and CDR2 YFSETQ. The CDR3: CASSLAVSGGYNEQFF. CDR3 nucleotide sequence: TGCGCCAGCAGCTTGGCCGTTAGCGGGGGCTACAATGAGCAGTTCTTC.

The chain employs TRBV10-1 and TRBJ2-5; weak D call: TRBD1 (6 bases). CDR3 length equals 16 residues. Trimming shortened V by 6 bases and J by 5 bases, and 22 bases separated the two germline ends. CDR1 and CDR2 from the germline V gene are WNHNN and SYGVQD (reference sequence). CDR3 sequence (DNA): TGCGCCAGCAGCATAGGGAAGGGGGAGCCGGATGAGACCCAGTACTTC. It is translated as CASSIGKGEPDETQYF.

The chain uses TRBV23-1 and TRBJ1-2; TRBD1 is a possible D gene (6 bases). TRBV23-1 is an ORF, and what it does is uncertain. The CDR3 sequence is 11 residues long. V was shortened by 7 bases and J by 8 bases, with 11 bases between the two germline ends. The CDR3: CASTWGLGYTF. For the CDR3, the DNA is TGCGCCAGCACCTGGGGGCTGGGCTACACCTTC.

The chain links TRBV10-2 to TRBJ2-4; D might be TRBD1 or TRBD2, each matching 7 bases. The CDR3 spans 15 residues. The V gene lost 3 bases and the J gene lost 4 bases, with 13 bases spanning the gap. Germline-derived CDR1 and CDR2 are WSHSY and SAAADI. DNA for the CDR3: TGCGCCAGCAGTGACGGGGGGACAGAGAAAAACATTCAGTACTTC. This codes for CASSDGGTEKNIQYF.

Regarding this clone: Different DNA sequences within this sample yield the same CDR3. The CDR3: CASSSDRRQPQHF. The DNA of the CDR3 is TGTGCCAGCAGCTCTGACAGACGCCAGCCCCAGCATTTT. The chain recombines TRBV7-2 with TRBJ1-5; possible D gene TRBD1, 5 bases. With 4 bases removed from V and 7 bases from J, the gap between germline ends came to 11 bases. This CDR3 has 13 residues. Per germline, CDR1 SGHTA and CDR2 FQGNSA.

This clone was counted between two and nine times. V gene TRBV12-3 or TRBV12-4 combines with J gene TRBJ2-7; the D is unclear. V lost 3 bases, J lost 5 bases, and 8 bases lay in between. This CDR3 is 12 amino acids long. CDR3 DNA sequence: TGTGCCAGCAGTTTTAAACCCCACGAGCAGTACTTC. Translating gives CASSFKPHEQYF.

The chain recombines TRBV6-5 with TRBJ2-7; a possible D gene is TRBD1 (5 bases). Trimming took 7 bases from V and 0 from J, leaving 16 bases between them. CDR1 is MNHEY, CDR2 SVGAGI, per germline. The CDR3 extends over 15 amino acids. The CDR3 loop is CASNSAQVSSYEQYF. The CDR3 coding sequence is TGTGCCAGCAACTCCGCACAGGTCAGCTCCTACGAGCAGTACTTC.

This clone turned up a few times. The rearrangement links TRBV6-1 to TRBJ2-1, with a weak D call TRBD1 (5 bases). Germline V gene lookup returns CDR1 MNHNS and CDR2 SASEGT. The CDR3 runs to 14 residues. The V gene lost 3 bases and the J gene lost 2 bases, with 8 bases spanning the gap. In nucleotides, the CDR3 is TGTGCCAGCAGTGACAGGGATACCTACAATGAGCAGTTCTTC. It encodes CASSDRDTYNEQFF.

Turning to this clone: A junction boundary mismatches the germline segment, possibly from a read error. This chain connects TRBV2 to TRBJ1-2, with 9 bases fitting TRBD1. The CDR3 length is 11 residues. CDR1 and CDR2 (germline): SNHLY, FYNNEI. CDR3 sequence: CASSSVGQGRF. CDR3 sequence (DNA): TGTGCCAGCAGCTCCGTGGGACAGGGCCGCTTC.

The rearrangement links TRBV12-3 or TRBV12-4 to TRBJ2-5; D remains ambiguous. The CDR3 runs to 11 residues. Trimming shortened V by 5 bases and J by 4 bases, and 5 bases separated the two germline ends. CDR3 bases: TGTGCCAGCAGTGTGGGAGAGACCCAGTACTTC. Its protein is CASSVGETQYF.

This clone was picked up one time. The chain recombines TRBV10-3 with TRBJ1-5; D gene unclear. CDR3 length equals 14 residues. The V end lost 3 bases, the J end lost 6 bases, and 12 bases lay between the germline ends. Germline CDR1 reads ENHRY; CDR2 reads SYGVKD. The CDR3 region is CAISEWGSAQPQHF. The CDR3, as DNA: TGTGCCATCAGTGAATGGGGAAGTGCTCAGCCCCAGCATTTT.

This sequence joins TRBV2 and TRBJ2-7; TRBD2 matches 9 bases. V shed 6 bases, J shed 7 bases, and the junction held 13 bases outside the gene matches. CDR3 length: 15 residues. Germline V gene data show CDR1 as SNHLY and CDR2 as FYNNEI. CDR3 nucleotide sequence: TGTGCCAGCAGCCCGCGGGGCGGGGGGGCGAGGGAGCAGTACTTC. Translation gives CASSPRGGGAREQYF.

This chain joins TRBV6-6 and TRBJ2-2; 10 nucleotides agree with TRBD2. V lost 2 bases and J lost 6; bases outside the gene matches: 3. The CDR3 spans 15 residues. Per the germline V gene, CDR1 is MNHNY and CDR2 is SVGAGI (reference sequence). CDR3 DNA: TGTGCCAGCAGTTACATGAGCGGGGGGGCCGGGGAGCTGTTTTTT. Protein sequence: CASSYMSGGAGELFF.

This clone appeared once. The chain carries TRBV5-6 and TRBJ1-6; D perhaps matches TRBD1 (6 bases). The CDR3 loop spans 13 amino acids. V gave up 4 bases and J gave up 12 bases, with 14 bases separating them. Germline loops: CDR1 SGHDT, CDR2 YYEEEE. DNA for the CDR3: TGTGCCAGCAGCACCCGGGACACCCAACCCCTCCACTTT. Translation: CASSTRDTQPLHF.

The rearrangement uses TRBV18 and TRBJ2-7; no clear D. The length of the CDR3 is 12 residues. CDR1 is KGHSH and CDR2 is LQKENI in the germline V gene. The germline V and J ends were trimmed by 0 bases and 5 bases, with 5 bases remaining between them. The CDR3 DNA follows: TGTGCCAGCTCACCACCGAGGCACGAGCAGTACTTC. Protein product: CASSPPRHEQYF. Full variable domain (remainder filled in from reference TRBV18 and TRBJ2-7): NAGVMQNPRHLVRRRGQEARLRCSPMKGHSHVYWYRQLPEEGLKFMVYLQKENIIDESGMPKERFSAEFPKEGPSILRIQQVVRGDSAAYFCASSPPRHEQYFGPGTRLTVT.

The chain is built from TRBV5-8 and TRBJ1-1, with D maybe TRBD1 (5 bases). CDR1 is SGHTS and CDR2 is YDEGEE in the germline V gene. V lost 2 bases and J 4 bases, leaving 12 bases between the germline ends. The CDR3 consists of 14 residues. This CDR3 is CASSFNGGSTEAFF. The CDR3, as DNA: TGTGCCAGCAGCTTTAACGGGGGGAGCACTGAAGCTTTCTTT.

The rearrangement joins TRBV13 to TRBJ2-7; TRBD1 agrees at 8 bases. The CDR3 extends over 16 amino acids. V lost 0 bases to trimming and J lost 4 bases; unmatched junction nucleotides: 8. CDR1 and CDR2 (germline): PRHDT, FYEKMQ (reference sequence). DNA for the CDR3: TGTGCCAGCAGCTTAGGCCGGCAGGGGGCAATGTACGAGCAGTACTTC. It codes for CASSLGRQGAMYEQYF.

The chain uses TRBV10-3 and TRBJ1-1, with D perhaps TRBD1 (5 bases). The CDR3 has 15 amino acids. The V and J ends lost 4 bases and 0 bases respectively, with 12 bases between them. Germline-derived CDR1 and CDR2 are ENHRY and SYGVKD. The CDR3 sequence is CAISGTGVMNTEAFF. The CDR3 region has the DNA TGTGCCATCAGTGGGACGGGGGTGATGAACACTGAAGCTTTCTTT.

The V and J genes are TRBV5-1 and TRBJ2-5, with D unresolved. This CDR3 is built from 14 residues. The V gene lost 1 base and the J gene lost 1 base, with 8 bases spanning the gap. From germline, CDR1 is SGHRS and CDR2 YFSETQ. The CDR3 DNA follows: TGCGCCAGCAGCTTGTTAACTACCCAAGAGACCCAGTACTTC. Its protein product is CASSLLTTQETQYF. Complete variable domain (other parts from reference TRBV5-1 and TRBJ2-5): KAGVTQTPRYLIKTRGQQVTLSCSPISGHRSVSWYQQTPGQGLQFLFEYFSETQRNKGNFPGRFSGRQFSNSRSEMNVSTLELGDSALYLCASSLLTTQETQYFGPGTRLLVL.

The rearrangement uses TRBV7-2 and TRBJ1-6, with D tentatively TRBD1 (5 bases). This CDR3 is built from 15 residues. V lost 1 base and J 11 bases, leaving 15 bases between the germline ends. Germline lookup yields CDR1 SGHTA and CDR2 FQGNSA. CDR3 DNA sequence: TGTGCCAGCAGCTTAGGTAGACAGAGCAGAACACCCCTCCACTTT. Protein sequence: CASSLGRQSRTPLHF.

The chain links TRBV6-1 to TRBJ2-5; TRBD2 is a possible D gene (5 bases). Germline assignment: CDR1 MNHNS and CDR2 SASEGT. Deletions cut 3 bases from V and 4 bases from J, with 15 bases between. This CDR3 is built from 15 residues. The CDR3 loop reads CASSERVGTRETQYF. The CDR3 DNA is TGTGCCAGCAGTGAGCGGGTCGGAACAAGAGAGACCCAGTACTTC.

The rearrangement joins TRBV6-5 to TRBJ2-5, with 10 bases lining up with TRBD2. Looked up from germline, CDR1 is MNHEY and CDR2 is SVGAGI. V gave up 7 bases and J gave up 9 bases; unmatched junction bases: 11. CDR3 length equals 14 residues. The CDR3: CASTELAGLGSQYF. The CDR3 nucleotides are TGTGCCAGCACCGAACTAGCGGGGCTCGGGTCCCAGTACTTC.

This rearrangement joins TRBV10-3 to TRBJ2-1; unclear D gene. This CDR3 comprises 14 residues. Germline V CDR1 and CDR2: ENHRY, SYGVKD. V shed 2 bases and J shed 3 bases, with 8 bases lying between them. Here the CDR3 DNA reads TGTGCCATCAGTGAGCCCAACGACTACAATGAGCAGTTCTTC. This encodes CAISEPNDYNEQFF.

This clone appeared a single time. The chain is built from TRBV14 and TRBJ1-3; perhaps TRBD1 as D (5 bases). Germline V CDR1 and CDR2: SGHDN, FVKESK. The CDR3 spans 17 residues. Trimming stripped 4 bases from V and 0 bases from J, with 16 bases between. CDR3 sequence: CASSPKEGWISGNTIYF. The DNA for the CDR3 is TGTGCCAGCAGCCCCAAGGAGGGGTGGATCTCTGGAAACACCATATATTTT. The full variable domain, with the rest looked up from reference TRBV14 and TRBJ1-3, is EAGVTQFPSHSVIEKGQTVTLRCDPISGHDNLYWYRRVMGKEIKFLLHFVKESKQDESGMPNNRFLAERTGGTYSTLKVQPAELEDSGVYFCASSPKEGWISGNTIYFGEGSWLTVV.

This chain uses TRBV29-1 with TRBJ1-5; the match to TRBD1 covers 7 bases. This CDR3 has 16 residues. Germline CDR1 is SQVTM and CDR2 is ANQGSEA. The J segment lost 1 base and the V segment lost 4 bases, leaving 10 bases of the junction unmatched. DNA of the CDR3: TGCAGCGTTGGGTCCGGGACAGACCCGAGCAATCAGCCCCAGCATTTT. Encoded protein: CSVGSGTDPSNQPQHF.

The genes are TRBV28 and TRBJ1-2; D unclear. CDR1 MDHEN and CDR2 SYDVKM come from the germline V gene. The CDR3 runs 11 residues. V was clipped by 6 bases and J by 4 bases, with 6 bases between them. In DNA form, the CDR3 reads TGTGCCAGCAGCGGAATCTATGGCTACACCTTC. Translated, it gives CASSGIYGYTF.

The chain employs TRBV27 and TRBJ2-1, with a possible D match to TRBD2 (6 bases). The CDR3 length is 14 residues. Germline loops: CDR1 MNHEY, CDR2 SMNVEV (reference sequence). Trimming removed 5 bases from V and 6 bases from J, with 14 bases in between. The CDR3 bases are TGTGCCAGCAGTCCGGTCATGGGGGGCAATGAGCAGTTCTTC. This sequence encodes CASSPVMGGNEQFF.

The chain has TRBV5-4 and TRBJ1-2; D unresolved. Between the trimmed V and J ends, which lost 0 bases and 7 bases, there was a span of 13 bases. Germline V gene lookup returns CDR1 SGHNT and CDR2 YYREEE (reference sequence). The CDR3 is 14 residues long. CDR3 in DNA: TGTGCCAGCAGCTTGGAGCAGGTCAGAACTGGCTACACCTTC. Protein sequence: CASSLEQVRTGYTF.

This clone appeared a single time. The rearrangement links TRBV28 to TRBJ1-1, with D perhaps matching TRBD1 (5 bases). V lost 6 bases to trimming and J lost 6 bases, with 20 bases between them. The CDR3 loop spans 15 amino acids. Germline CDR1 reads MDHEN; CDR2 reads SYDVKM. The CDR3 sequence is CASSRQLGDKAEAFF. CDR3 DNA sequence: TGTGCCAGCAGCCGTCAACTAGGGGATAAGGCTGAAGCTTTCTTT.

The CDR3 DNA reads TGTGCCAGCAGTTACGTCCAGCGGGGGGGCGCGAATACGCAGTATTTT. Translated: CASSYVQRGGANTQYF. The gene calls are TRBV6-5 and TRBJ2-3; 10 bases align to TRBD2. Germline CDR1 MNHEY, CDR2 SVGAGI. The CDR3 is 16 residues long. V lost 2 bases to trimming and J lost 7 bases; unmatched junction nucleotides: 9.

Regarding this clone: Within the sample, other DNA sequences also encode this same CDR3. CDR3 region: CASSVGGVQPQHF. The CDR3, as DNA: TGTGCCAGCAGCGTAGGGGGGGTTCAGCCCCAGCATTTT. The chain combines TRBV9 with TRBJ1-5; D might be TRBD1 (5 bases). CDR1 is SGDLS and CDR2 is YYNGEE in the germline V gene. The CDR3 is 13 amino acids. V was pared by 0 bases and J by 6 bases, with 7 bases between.

The CDR3 sequence: CASSLARLAGLEDTQYF. The CDR3 bases are TGTGCCAGCAGCTTGGCCCGGCTAGCGGGGCTCGAGGATACGCAGTATTTT. The chain couples TRBV5-6 to TRBJ2-3, with 9 bases aligning to TRBD2. This CDR3 contains 17 residues. J was trimmed by 6 bases and V by 0 bases; bases with no gene match: 11. The V gene's germline CDR1 is SGHDT and CDR2 YYEEEE. The variable domain in full, completed from reference TRBV5-6 and TRBJ2-3, reads DAGVTQSPTHLIKTRGQQVTLRCSPKSGHDTVSWYQQALGQGPQFIFQYYEEEERQRGNFPDRFSGHQFPNYSSELNVNALLLGDSALYLCASSLARLAGLEDTQYFGPGTRLTVL.